Below, 3 T cell receptor beta chains from the same sample are listed, as sequenced in a study of cytomegalovirus exposure and HLA in healthy donors. Primers for the PCR totalled 60 Vbeta and 13 Jbeta. The protocol was immunoSEQ multiplex PCR, while the TCRdb copy is restricted to in-frame clones and leaves out a portion. This sample has more than 110,000 clones; over 80% occur once, and the top ten carry 1.2%. Sequencing was performed on PBMCs. The receptor set was obtained from a female donor in good health and CMV-seronegative.

The CDR3 protein is CASRSGTNIQYF. The CDR3 DNA is TGTGCCAGCAGGTCCGGGACTAACATTCAGTACTTC. The chain recombines TRBV6-5 with TRBJ2-4; D is possibly TRBD2 (6 bases). Trimming took 6 bases from V and 7 from J, leaving 10 bases between them. The CDR3 extends over 12 amino acids. Germline V lookup: CDR1 MNHEY, CDR2 SVGAGI.

The chain combines TRBV14 with TRBJ2-1, with D maybe TRBD1 (6 bases). This CDR3 region has 15 residues. Between the trimmed V and J ends, which lost 3 bases and 9 bases, there was a span of 18 bases. Germline CDR1 is SGHDN and CDR2 is FVKESK. This CDR3 is CASSHPLTGPGEQFF. The CDR3 nucleotides read TGTGCCAGCAGCCACCCCTTAACAGGGCCCGGTGAGCAGTTCTTC.

Here the CDR3 DNA reads TGCAGCGCTCTGAGTGGTAGCGGTTCCTACGAGCAGTACTTC. Translated, it gives CSALSGSGSYEQYF. The chain couples TRBV29-1 to TRBJ2-7, with TRBD2 as a possible D gene (6 bases). The V and J ends lost 7 bases and 1 base respectively, with 17 bases between them. Germline values: CDR1 SQVTM, CDR2 ANQGSEA. CDR3 size: 14 residues.